The clone carrying this T cell receptor (beta chain) was picked up a small number of times. This sample stems from a study of blood T cells in healthy people across ages. There are 15 residues in the CDR3. Germline V lookup: CDR1 LGHDT, CDR2 YNNKEL (reference sequence). Primed by a sample-barcoded 5' primer and a J-beta primer mix, a second PCR proceeded for about 6 to 11 cycles. TCRdb independently ran MiXCR on the 5' RACE reads; one entry per CDR3 protein. Counted here are approximately 800,000 distinct CDR3 sequences, under 40% occurring once; the ten biggest clones make up around 13%. This receptor was obtained from a man younger than 35 in good health. The genes are TRBV3-1 and TRBJ2-5; D unclear. The J call may be mistaken, given a closer DNA end match to TRBJ2-1. The sequenced sample was blood. CDR3 nucleotide sequence: TGTGCCAGCAGCCAAGATAACACAGACCAAGAGACCCAGTTCTTC. It encodes CASSQDNTDQETQFF.